The 14 T cell receptor beta chains presented below share a single source sample, sequenced in a study of shared clonotypes between healthy human individuals. Naive-designated CD8 cells lacked CD45RO, were positively enriched for CCR7, and omitted terminally differentiated effector memory CD45RA+ cells. The data were produced by immunoSEQ multiplex PCR, yet TCRdb's version contains in-frame clones alone and is incomplete. The data show nearly 2 million clones, about 95% seen once. The sample comprised naive CD8+ T cells sorted from blood. These receptors all come from a man between 18 and 29 years old in good health.

The J gene is TRBJ2-3, the V gene TRBV27; D ambiguous. The germline gives CDR1 MNHEY, CDR2 SMNVEV (reference sequence). V gave up 4 bases and J gave up 3 bases, with 14 bases separating them. The CDR3 runs 15 residues. Here the CDR3 reads CASSSDIYGTDTQYF. The CDR3 coding sequence is TGTGCCAGCAGTTCTGACATCTACGGGACAGATACGCAGTATTTT.

The rearrangement joins TRBV7-6 to TRBJ2-5, with 7 nucleotides matching TRBD2. Germline V lookup: CDR1 SGHVS, CDR2 FNYEAQ. J was trimmed by 5 bases and V by 5 bases; bases with no gene match: 5. This CDR3 comprises 13 residues. This CDR3 is CASSSRLAETQYF. The CDR3 DNA follows: TGTGCCAGCAGCAGTCGACTAGCTGAGACCCAGTACTTC.

The chain is built from TRBV29-1 and TRBJ2-7; weak D call: TRBD1 (5 bases). Germline CDR1 reads SQVTM; CDR2 reads ANQGSEA. Between the trimmed V and J ends, which lost 1 base and 5 bases, there was a span of 15 bases. The CDR3 is made up of 14 amino acids. CDR3 nucleotides: TGCAGCGTTGAAGCGGGCACAGGTTCCCACGAGCAGTACTTC. It is translated as CSVEAGTGSHEQYF.

V and J are TRBV7-9 and TRBJ1-4, with D unresolved. CDR3 length: 14 amino acids. The V gene's germline CDR1 is SEHNR and CDR2 FQNEAQ (reference sequence). The germline V and J ends were trimmed by 2 bases and 3 bases, with 7 bases remaining between them. In nucleotides, the CDR3 is TGTGCCAGCAGCTTAACTGGGGCTAATGAAAAACTGTTTTTT. This encodes CASSLTGANEKLFF.

The rearrangement links TRBV7-9 to TRBJ2-7; TRBD1 agrees at 8 bases. Germline V CDR1 and CDR2: SEHNR, FQNEAQ (reference sequence). V gave up 0 bases and J gave up 0 bases; unmatched junction bases: 4. This CDR3 spans 16 amino acids. CDR3: CASSLAGTGDSYEQYF. DNA of the CDR3: TGTGCCAGCAGCTTAGCGGGGACAGGTGACTCCTACGAGCAGTACTTC.

Of note for this clone: The sample has other DNA sequences that encode this CDR3 too. V gene TRBV6-5 combines with J gene TRBJ1-2, with D perhaps TRBD1 (5 bases). The CDR3 loop spans 13 amino acids. Germline CDR1 and CDR2: MNHEY and SVGAGI. V lost 3 bases to trimming and J lost 4 bases, with 9 bases between them. The CDR3 is CASSYGGIYGYTF. The CDR3 coding sequence is TGTGCCAGCAGTTATGGGGGAATCTATGGCTACACCTTC.

The chain joins TRBV27 to TRBJ1-5, with D perhaps TRBD1 (5 bases). Between the trimmed V and J ends, which lost 2 bases and 8 bases, there was a span of 10 bases. This CDR3 is built from 13 residues. Germline V gives CDR1 MNHEY, CDR2 SMNVEV (reference sequence). The CDR3 bases are TGTGCCAGCAGTTTAACGGGGCCTGAGCCCCAGCATTTT. It specifies CASSLTGPEPQHF.

The chain uses TRBV28 and TRBJ2-3; no definite D call. In germline, CDR1 is MDHEN, CDR2 SYDVKM. The V end lost 2 bases, the J end lost 1 base, and 10 bases lay between the germline ends. There are 15 residues in the CDR3. CDR3 nucleotide sequence: TGTGCCAGCAGTTTACCCCCGACCGGCACAGATACGCAGTATTTT. Its translation: CASSLPPTGTDTQYF.

The CDR3, as DNA: TGCGCCAGCAGTGACGGGACAGACGCCGGGGAGCTGTTTTTT. It codes for CASSDGTDAGELFF. The chain recombines TRBV10-1 with TRBJ2-2; 7 bases fit TRBD1. CDR1 is WNHNN, CDR2 SYGVQD, per germline (reference sequence). CDR3 length: 14 amino acids. V dropped 3 bases and J dropped 6; count of bases not matched to a gene: 4.

The V and J genes are TRBV5-1 and TRBJ2-7; 8 bases line up with TRBD2. The CDR3 loop spans 17 amino acids. The germline gives CDR1 SGHRS, CDR2 YFSETQ. V gave up 3 bases and J gave up 2 bases; unmatched junction bases: 13. CDR3 protein: CASSWTWISGTPYEQYF. The CDR3 DNA follows: TGCGCCAGCAGCTGGACTTGGATTAGCGGGACCCCCTACGAGCAGTACTTC. The full variable domain, its missing parts supplied by reference TRBV5-1 and TRBJ2-7, is KAGVTQTPRYLIKTRGQQVTLSCSPISGHRSVSWYQQTPGQGLQFLFEYFSETQRNKGNFPGRFSGRQFSNSRSEMNVSTLELGDSALYLCASSWTWISGTPYEQYFGPGTRLTVT.

The chain links TRBV9 to TRBJ2-7, with TRBD2 matching 7 bases. This CDR3 has 15 residues. From germline, CDR1 is SGDLS and CDR2 YYNGEE. V lost 0 bases and J lost 3; bases outside the gene matches: 6. In DNA, the CDR3 is TGTGCCAGCAGCGTAGGCGGCGGGGGAATCTACGAGCAGTACTTC. This codes for CASSVGGGGIYEQYF.

The V and J genes are TRBV2 and TRBJ1-2; no definite D call. There are 14 residues in the CDR3. The V end lost 5 bases, the J end lost 3 bases, and 13 bases lay between the germline ends. From germline, CDR1 is SNHLY and CDR2 FYNNEI. CDR3 loop: CASSPTSWDYGYTF. CDR3 DNA sequence: TGTGCCAGCAGTCCCACCTCGTGGGACTATGGCTACACCTTC.

V is TRBV21-1 and J is TRBJ2-1. TRBV21-1 is deemed a pseudogene. The CDR3 runs 16 residues. Here the CDR3 reads CASSKDTGGSYNEQFF. The CDR3 DNA reads as TGTGCCAGCAGCAAAGATACGGGCGGCTCCTACAATGAGCAGTTCTTC.

V gene TRBV9 combines with J gene TRBJ2-1; TRBD2 agrees at 7 bases. Germline CDR1 is SGDLS and CDR2 is YYNGEE. The V and J ends lost 4 bases and 9 bases, in that order; junction bases with no gene match: 7. The CDR3 runs 13 residues. This CDR3 reads CASSSWGGVEQFF. In DNA form, the CDR3 reads TGTGCCAGCAGCTCTTGGGGAGGGGTTGAGCAGTTCTTC.